These 11 T cell receptor beta chains were sequenced from one sample in a study of T cell repertoires in cytomegalovirus infection. These TCRs are of unknown antigen specificity. MiXCR, applied by TCRdb to the reads, yields one record per CDR3 protein. The sample comprises approximately 120,000 distinct CDR3 sequences, 25% to 35% of which are singletons, and 58% rests with the top ten. The sequenced sample was CD8+ T cells from cultured PBMCs, obtained from culture after CMV antigen stimulation. The receptors were gathered from a human donor in good health (CMV status not recorded). Some clones in this sample may be carry-over from other donors' samples.

The table lists this clonotype with a few counts. The chain has TRBV6-5 and TRBJ2-7; 10 bases are a match to TRBD2. Losses at the gene ends were 2 bases for V and 3 bases for J; bases not matched to a gene: 7. Germline lookup yields CDR1 MNHEY and CDR2 SVGAGI. The CDR3 extends over 16 amino acids. The CDR3 loop reads CASSYLTAGGRYEQYF. The CDR3 DNA reads TGTGCCAGCAGTTACCTTACAGCGGGGGGGCGCTACGAGCAGTACTTC.

There are many counts of this clonotype. The J gene is TRBJ2-5, the V gene TRBV11-3; D may be TRBD2 (6 bases). The CDR3 sequence is 15 residues long. Germline V gene data show CDR1 as SGHNT and CDR2 as YENEEA. V lost 4 bases and J lost 3, with 15 bases in between. The CDR3 loop reads CASSSHDGEEETQYF. The CDR3 coding sequence is TGTGCCAGCAGCTCACACGACGGGGAGGAAGAGACCCAGTACTTC.

The V gene is TRBV11-1, the J gene TRBJ2-7, with TRBD1 as a possible D gene (5 bases). CDR1 and CDR2 (germline): SGHAT, FQDESV (reference sequence). Trimming cost V 4 bases and J 4 bases, with 17 bases left between them. There are 15 residues in the CDR3. CDR3 residues: CASSSRTLNIYEQYF. The CDR3 nucleotides read TGTGCCAGCAGCTCCAGGACACTGAATATTTACGAGCAGTACTTC.

This clonotype showed up just a few times. The chain carries TRBV28 and TRBJ1-4; TRBD1 matches at 9 bases. Trimming at V came to 7 bases and at J to 5 bases, leaving 17 bases not matched to a gene. The germline CDR1 and CDR2 sequences are MDHEN and SYDVKM. CDR3 length: 18 amino acids. CDR3 residues: CASTVMVPTGTGNEKLFF. The CDR3 nucleotides read TGTGCCAGCACGGTTATGGTCCCAACCGGGACAGGGAATGAAAAACTGTTTTTT.

The V and J genes are TRBV6-5 and TRBJ2-7, with D perhaps matching TRBD1 (6 bases). Germline V gives CDR1 MNHEY, CDR2 SVGAGI. This CDR3 has 17 amino acids. Trimming removed 0 bases from V and 4 bases from J, with 19 bases in between. This CDR3 is CASSYSAPGGEMYEQYF. The CDR3 nucleotides read TGTGCCAGCAGTTACTCGGCGCCTGGGGGCGAAATGTACGAGCAGTACTTC.

This sequence joins TRBV2 and TRBJ2-2, with 8 bases aligning to TRBD1. The CDR3 contains 14 residues. The germline V gene has CDR1 SNHLY and CDR2 FYNNEI. The ends lost 10 bases at V and 6 bases at J; junction bases unmatched: 10. The CDR3 protein is CAKQTDRVSGELFF. Written as DNA, the CDR3 is TGTGCCAAGCAAACGGACAGGGTGTCCGGGGAGCTGTTTTTT.

The sample holds many counts of this clonotype. The rearrangement uses TRBV7-8 and TRBJ2-5, with a tentative D call TRBD2 (5 bases). Trimming shortened V by 4 bases and J by 5 bases, and 11 bases separated the two germline ends. In germline, CDR1 is SGHVS, CDR2 FQNEAQ. The length of the CDR3 is 13 residues. For the CDR3, the DNA is TGTGCCAGCAGCTCAGAAGGCGGGGAGACCCAGTACTTC. It codes for CASSSEGGETQYF. Filled out from reference TRBV7-8 and TRBJ2-5, the complete variable domain reads GAGVSQSPRYKVAKRGQDVALRCDPISGHVSLFWYQQALGQGPEFLTYFQNEAQLDKSGLPSDRFFAERPEGSVSTLKIQRTQQEDSAVYLCASSSEGGETQYFGPGTRLLVL.

This clonotype was counted a few times. One junction end does not reproduce the germline sequence, and a read error may be involved. The chain links TRBV7-7 to TRBJ1-1; D is unresolved. Germline V gene data show CDR1 as SSHAT and CDR2 as FNYEAQ (reference sequence). The CDR3 spans 17 residues. In nucleotides, the CDR3 is TGTGCTAGCAGCTTAGTTTTTGTCTTCGCCTGCAACACTGAAGCTTTCTTT. Translating it yields CASSLVFVFACNTEAFF.

J is TRBJ2-2 and V is TRBV25-1; D remains unclear. Trimming cost V 0 bases and J 0 bases, with 14 bases left between them. Per germline, CDR1 MGHDK and CDR2 SYGVNS. The CDR3 is 18 amino acids. CDR3 residues: CASSEYFVGQPNTGELFF. CDR3 nucleotide sequence: TGTGCCAGCAGTGAATATTTTGTCGGGCAGCCGAACACCGGGGAGCTGTTTTTT.

The chain couples TRBV27 to TRBJ1-1; D is ambiguous. The V gene lost 5 bases and the J gene lost 3 bases, with 13 bases spanning the gap. CDR1 is MNHEY, CDR2 SMNVEV, per germline (reference sequence). The CDR3 extends over 14 amino acids. As DNA, the CDR3 is TGTGCCAGCAGTCCCCACTTTTTGGACACTGAAGCTTTCTTT. It encodes CASSPHFLDTEAFF.

The table lists this clonotype with a few counts. The chain couples TRBV7-9 to TRBJ2-1, with 8 bases aligning to TRBD1. The J segment lost 2 bases and the V segment lost 6 bases, leaving 9 bases of the junction unmatched. This CDR3 has 16 amino acids. Germline values: CDR1 SEHNR, CDR2 FQNEAQ (reference sequence). The CDR3 region has the DNA TGTGCCAGCAGTGGTATGGCAGGGGGCGCCTACAATGAGCAGTTCTTC. Its translation is CASSGMAGGAYNEQFF.